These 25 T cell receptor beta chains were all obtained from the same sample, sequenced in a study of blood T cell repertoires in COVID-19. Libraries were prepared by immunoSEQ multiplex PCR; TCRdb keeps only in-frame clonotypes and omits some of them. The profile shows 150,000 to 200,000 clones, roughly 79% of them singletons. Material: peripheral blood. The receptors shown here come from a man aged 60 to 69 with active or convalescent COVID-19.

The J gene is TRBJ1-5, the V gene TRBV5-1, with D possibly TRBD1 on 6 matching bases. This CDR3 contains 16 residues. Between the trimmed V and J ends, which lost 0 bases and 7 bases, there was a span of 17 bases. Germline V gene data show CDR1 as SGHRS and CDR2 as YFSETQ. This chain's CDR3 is CASSLDSQGSGQPQHF. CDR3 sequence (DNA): TGCGCCAGCAGCTTGGATTCGCAGGGGTCAGGACAGCCCCAGCATTTT.

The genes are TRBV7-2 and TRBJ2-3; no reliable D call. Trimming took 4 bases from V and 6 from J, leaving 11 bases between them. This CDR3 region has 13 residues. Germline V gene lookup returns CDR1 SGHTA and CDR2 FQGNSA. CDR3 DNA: TGTGCCAGCAGCTCCTTTCTCCAGGATACGCAGTATTTT. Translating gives CASSSFLQDTQYF.

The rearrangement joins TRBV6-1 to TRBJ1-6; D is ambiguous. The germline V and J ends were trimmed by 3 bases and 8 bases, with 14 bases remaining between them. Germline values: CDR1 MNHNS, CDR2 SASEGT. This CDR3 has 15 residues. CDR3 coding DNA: TGTGCCAGCAGTGACAGAGGTCACGGGGATTCACCCCTCCACTTT. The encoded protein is CASSDRGHGDSPLHF.

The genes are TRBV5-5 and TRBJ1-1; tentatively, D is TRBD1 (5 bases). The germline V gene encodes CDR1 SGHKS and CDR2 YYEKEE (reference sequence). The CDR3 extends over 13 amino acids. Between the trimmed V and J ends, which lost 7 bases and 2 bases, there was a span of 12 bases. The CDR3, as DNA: TGTGCCAGCGGTCTAACAGGAAACACTGAAGCTTTCTTT. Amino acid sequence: CASGLTGNTEAFF.

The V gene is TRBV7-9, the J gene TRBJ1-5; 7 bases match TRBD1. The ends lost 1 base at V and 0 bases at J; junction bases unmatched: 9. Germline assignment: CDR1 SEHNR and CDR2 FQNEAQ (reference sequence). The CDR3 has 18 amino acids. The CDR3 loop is CASSLVGAGGASNQPQHF. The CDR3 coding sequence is TGTGCCAGCAGCTTAGTTGGGGCAGGGGGTGCTAGCAATCAGCCCCAGCATTTT.

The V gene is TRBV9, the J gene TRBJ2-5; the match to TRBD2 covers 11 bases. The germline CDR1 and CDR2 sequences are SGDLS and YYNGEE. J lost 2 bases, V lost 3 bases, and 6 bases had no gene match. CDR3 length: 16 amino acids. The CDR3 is CASSDPSGRIQETQYF. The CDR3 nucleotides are TGTGCCAGCAGCGACCCTAGCGGGAGGATTCAAGAGACCCAGTACTTC.

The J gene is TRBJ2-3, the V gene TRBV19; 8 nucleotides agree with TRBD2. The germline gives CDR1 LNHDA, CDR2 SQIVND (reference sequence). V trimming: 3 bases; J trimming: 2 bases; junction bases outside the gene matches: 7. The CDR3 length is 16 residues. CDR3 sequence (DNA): TGTGCCAGTAGTATCCTTCTACTAGCGGTCACAGATACGCAGTATTTT. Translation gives CASSILLLAVTDTQYF.

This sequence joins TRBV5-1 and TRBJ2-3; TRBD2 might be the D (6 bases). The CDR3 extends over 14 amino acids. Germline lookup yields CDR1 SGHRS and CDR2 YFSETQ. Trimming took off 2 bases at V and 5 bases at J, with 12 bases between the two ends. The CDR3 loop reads CASSFRRAGDTQYF. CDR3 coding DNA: TGCGCCAGCAGCTTTCGGAGGGCGGGAGATACGCAGTATTTT. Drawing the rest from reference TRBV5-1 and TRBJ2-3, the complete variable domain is KAGVTQTPRYLIKTRGQQVTLSCSPISGHRSVSWYQQTPGQGLQFLFEYFSETQRNKGNFPGRFSGRQFSNSRSEMNVSTLELGDSALYLCASSFRRAGDTQYFGPGTRLTVL.

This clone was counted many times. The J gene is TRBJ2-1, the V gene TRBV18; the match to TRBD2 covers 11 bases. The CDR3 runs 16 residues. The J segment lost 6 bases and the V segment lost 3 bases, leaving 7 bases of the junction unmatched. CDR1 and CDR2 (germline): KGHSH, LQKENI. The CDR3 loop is CASSPPSGRRSNEQFF. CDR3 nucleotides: TGTGCCAGCTCACCCCCTAGCGGGAGGAGGAGCAATGAGCAGTTCTTC. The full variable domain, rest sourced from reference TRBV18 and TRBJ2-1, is NAGVMQNPRHLVRRRGQEARLRCSPMKGHSHVYWYRQLPEEGLKFMVYLQKENIIDESGMPKERFSAEFPKEGPSILRIQQVVRGDSAAYFCASSPPSGRRSNEQFFGPGTRLTVL.

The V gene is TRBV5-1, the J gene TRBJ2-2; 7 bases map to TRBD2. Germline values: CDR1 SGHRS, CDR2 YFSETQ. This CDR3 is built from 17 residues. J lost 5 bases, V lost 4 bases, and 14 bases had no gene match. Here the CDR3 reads CASSPREWGGTTGELFF. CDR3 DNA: TGCGCCAGCAGCCCCCGGGAGTGGGGGGGAACGACCGGGGAGCTGTTTTTT.

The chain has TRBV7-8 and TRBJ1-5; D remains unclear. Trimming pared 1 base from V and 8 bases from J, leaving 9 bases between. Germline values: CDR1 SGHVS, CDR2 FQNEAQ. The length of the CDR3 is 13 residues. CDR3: CASSLVGEEPQHF. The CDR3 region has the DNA TGTGCCAGCAGCTTAGTCGGGGAGGAGCCCCAGCATTTT.

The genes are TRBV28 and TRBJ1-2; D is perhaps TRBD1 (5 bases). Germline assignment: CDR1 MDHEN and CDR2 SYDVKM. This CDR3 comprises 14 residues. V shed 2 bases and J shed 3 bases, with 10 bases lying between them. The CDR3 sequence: CASSLVGEDYGYTF. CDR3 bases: TGTGCCAGCAGTTTAGTAGGGGAGGACTATGGCTACACCTTC.

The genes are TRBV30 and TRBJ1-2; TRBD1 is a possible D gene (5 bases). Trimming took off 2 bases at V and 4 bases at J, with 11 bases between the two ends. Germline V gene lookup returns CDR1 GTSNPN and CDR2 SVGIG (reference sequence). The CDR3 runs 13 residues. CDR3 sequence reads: CAWSPGFTYGYTF. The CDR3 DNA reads TGTGCCTGGAGTCCAGGGTTCACCTATGGCTACACCTTC.

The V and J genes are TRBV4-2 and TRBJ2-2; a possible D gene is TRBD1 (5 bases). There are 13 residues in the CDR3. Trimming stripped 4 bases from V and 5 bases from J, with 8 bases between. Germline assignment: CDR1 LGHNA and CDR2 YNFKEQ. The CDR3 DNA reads TGTGCCAGCAGCCGACAGCAAACCGGGGAGCTGTTTTTT. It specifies CASSRQQTGELFF.

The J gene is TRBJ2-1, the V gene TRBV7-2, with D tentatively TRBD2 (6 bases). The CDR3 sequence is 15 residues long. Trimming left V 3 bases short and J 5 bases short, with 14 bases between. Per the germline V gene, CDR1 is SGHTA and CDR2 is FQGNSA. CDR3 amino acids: CASSLVGSVDNEQFF. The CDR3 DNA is TGTGCCAGCAGCTTGGTCGGGAGTGTGGACAATGAGCAGTTCTTC.

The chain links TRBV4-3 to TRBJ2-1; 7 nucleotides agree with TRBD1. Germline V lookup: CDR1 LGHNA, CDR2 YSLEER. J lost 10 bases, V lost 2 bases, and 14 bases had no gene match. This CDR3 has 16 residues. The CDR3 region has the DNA TGCGCCAGCAGCCAATTTTCGGCCCGACAGGGTAGAGAGCAGTTCTTC. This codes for CASSQFSARQGREQFF.

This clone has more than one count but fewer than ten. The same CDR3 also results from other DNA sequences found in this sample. The CDR3 nucleotides are TGTGCCAGCAGCCAAGGACTAGCGGGCGCCCAAGAGACCCAGTACTTC. Translation gives CASSQGLAGAQETQYF. The rearrangement links TRBV3-1 (or the pseudogene TRBV3-2) to TRBJ2-5, with 10 nucleotides matching TRBD2. The germline CDR1 and CDR2 sequences are LGHDT and YNNKEL (reference sequence). Trimming took 1 base from V and 1 from J; bases not matched to a gene: 3. The CDR3 loop spans 16 amino acids.

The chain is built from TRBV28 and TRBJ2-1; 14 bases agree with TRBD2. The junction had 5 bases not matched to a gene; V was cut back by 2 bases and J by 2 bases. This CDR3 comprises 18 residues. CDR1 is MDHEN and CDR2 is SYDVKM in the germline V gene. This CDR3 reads CASSLGGLAGETYNEQFF. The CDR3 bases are TGTGCCAGCAGTTTAGGGGGACTAGCGGGAGAGACCTACAATGAGCAGTTCTTC.

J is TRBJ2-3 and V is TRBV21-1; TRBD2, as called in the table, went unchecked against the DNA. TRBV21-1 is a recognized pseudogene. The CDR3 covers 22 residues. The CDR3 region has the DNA TGTGCCAGCAGTGCAAAGGTCGGGCTAGCGGGAGGCCTCGGCCGTAACACAGATACGCAGTATTTT. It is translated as CASSAKVGLAGGLGRNTDTQYF.

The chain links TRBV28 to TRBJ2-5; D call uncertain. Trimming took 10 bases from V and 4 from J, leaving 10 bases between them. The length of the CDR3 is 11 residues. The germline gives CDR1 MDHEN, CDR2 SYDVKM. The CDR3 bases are TGTGCCACCTTTTTTCCAGAGACCCAGTACTTC. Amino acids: CATFFPETQYF.

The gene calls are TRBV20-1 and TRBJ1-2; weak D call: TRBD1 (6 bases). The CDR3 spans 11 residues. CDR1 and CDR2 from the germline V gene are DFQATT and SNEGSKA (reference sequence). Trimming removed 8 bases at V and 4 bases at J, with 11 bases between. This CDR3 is CSSRDTYGYTF. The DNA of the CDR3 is TGCAGTTCACGGGACACCTATGGCTACACCTTC.

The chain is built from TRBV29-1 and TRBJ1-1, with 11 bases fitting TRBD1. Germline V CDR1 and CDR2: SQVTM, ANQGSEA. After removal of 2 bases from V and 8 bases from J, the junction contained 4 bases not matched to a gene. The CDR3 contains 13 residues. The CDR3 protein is CSVEPGQGAEAFF. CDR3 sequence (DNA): TGCAGCGTTGAACCCGGACAGGGGGCGGAAGCTTTCTTT.

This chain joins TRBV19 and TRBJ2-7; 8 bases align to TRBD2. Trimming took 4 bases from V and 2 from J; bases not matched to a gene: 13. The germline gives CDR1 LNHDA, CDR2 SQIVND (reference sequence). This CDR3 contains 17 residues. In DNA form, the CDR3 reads TGTGCCAGTAGTACGATTACCGGACTAGCCGGCCCCTACGAGCAGTACTTC. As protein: CASSTITGLAGPYEQYF.

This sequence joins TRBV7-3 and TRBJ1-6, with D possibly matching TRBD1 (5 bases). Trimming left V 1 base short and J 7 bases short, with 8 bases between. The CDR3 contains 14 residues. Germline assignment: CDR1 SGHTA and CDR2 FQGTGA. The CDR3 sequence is CASSLKGRNSPLHF. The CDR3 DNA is TGTGCCAGCAGCTTAAAGGGGCGGAATTCACCCCTCCACTTT.

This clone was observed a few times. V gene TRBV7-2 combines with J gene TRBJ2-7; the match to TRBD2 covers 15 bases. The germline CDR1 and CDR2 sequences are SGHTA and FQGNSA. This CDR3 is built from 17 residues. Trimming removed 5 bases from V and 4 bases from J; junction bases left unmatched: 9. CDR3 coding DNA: TGTGCCAGCAGCAGCGGACCGGGACTAGCGGGAGGATACGAGCAGTACTTC. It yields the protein CASSSGPGLAGGYEQYF.